This is a list of T cell receptor beta chains from one sample in a study of shared clonotypes between healthy human individuals. Libraries were prepared by immunoSEQ multiplex PCR; TCRdb keeps only in-frame clonotypes and omits some of them. Altogether more than 150,000 clones are present, approximately 92% being singletons, with the ten largest covering more than 0.065%. Sequenced input: naive CD4+ T cells sorted from blood. The receptor set was obtained from a woman under 40 in good health. Each CDR3 is given with its conserved first and last residue. The D gene is left open where the match is weak. Clone size appears in some rows only: once, few, many, or a class for an expanded clone.

V gene,clone size,J gene,CDR3 length,D gene,CDR3 DNA,CDR3 protein
TRBV5-1,-,TRBJ1-6,17,TRBD1,TGCGCCAGCAGCTTGGGAAATGACAGGGTCTCAAATTCACCCCTCCACTTT,CASSLGNDRVSNSPLHF
TRBV5-1,-,TRBJ2-7,15,TRBD1,TGCGCCAGCAGCGCTGACGGGACAGGGGTCCACGAGCAGTACTTC,CASSADGTGVHEQYF
TRBV2,-,TRBJ2-7,13,-,TGTGCCAGCATATATGGGATATCCTACGAGCAGTACTTC,CASIYGISYEQYF
TRBV6-5,-,TRBJ1-1,13,TRBD1,TGTGCCAGCAAACCGAGCGGGACAGGGGTTATTTTCTTT,CASKPSGTGVIFF
TRBV10-3,-,TRBJ1-1,14,TRBD1,TGTGCCACCCGAGTGGGACAGGGGAACACTGAAGCTTTCTTT,CATRVGQGNTEAFF
TRBV18,-,TRBJ2-7,17,TRBD1,TGTGCCAGCTCAGACTCTCCCGGGACAGGGGGCTGGGCCGAGCAGTACTTC,CASSDSPGTGGWAEQYF
TRBV29-1,-,TRBJ1-2,14,-,TGCAGCGTTGAAATCTCTGGGGCGCAGCTTGGCTACACCTTC,CSVEISGAQLGYTF
TRBV6-4,once,TRBJ2-7,14,-,TGTGCCAGCAGGGACTTTTCATGCTCCTACGAGCAGTACTTC,CASRDFSCSYEQYF
TRBV15,-,TRBJ1-1,16,-,TGTGCCACCAGCAGAGCGGGCCATGGGAGGATAACTGAAGCTTTCTTT,CATSRAGHGRITEAFF
TRBV25-1,-,TRBJ1-2,14,-,TGTGCCAGCAGTGAATATGGGGGAGACTATGGCTACACCTTC,CASSEYGGDYGYTF
TRBV18,once,TRBJ1-1,12,-,TGTGCCAGCTCACCCGGGAGGTTAGGAGCTTTCTTT,CASSPGRLGAFF
TRBV7-9,-,TRBJ1-6,15,-,TGTGCCAGCAGCCGGATGGGGGACCTGAATTCACCCCTCCACTTT,CASSRMGDLNSPLHF
TRBV4-1,-,TRBJ2-7,15,TRBD2,TGCGCCAGCAGCCTTATGACTAGCGTTCCCTACGAGCAGTACTTC,CASSLMTSVPYEQYF
TRBV15,-,TRBJ2-2,15,-,TGTGCCACCAGCAGATATCAGGGGACCACCGGGGAGCTGTTTTTT,CATSRYQGTTGELFF
TRBV19,-,TRBJ1-5,14,-,TGTGCCAGCCTGGGACAAGCGAGCAATCAGCCCCAGCATTTT,CASLGQASNQPQHF
TRBV10-2,-,TRBJ2-3,13,-,TGCGCCAGCAGCCCCCTTAGGTCAGATACGCAGTATTTT,CASSPLRSDTQYF
TRBV20-1,-,TRBJ2-3,11,-,TGCAGTGCTAGAATTGATGGCGCGCAGTATTTT,CSARIDGAQYF
TRBV7-9,-,TRBJ1-1,13,-,TGTGCCAGCAGCTTAGTTACAAACACTGAAGCTTTCTTT,CASSLVTNTEAFF
TRBV28,-,TRBJ2-7,14,TRBD1,TGTGCCAGCAGTTCTCGACAGGGGGCCTACGAGCAGTACTTC,CASSSRQGAYEQYF
TRBV7-2,-,TRBJ2-6,15,-,TGTGCCAGCAGCTTAATGGGGGGAGGGGCCAACGTCCTGACTTTC,CASSLMGGGANVLTF
TRBV19,-,TRBJ1-5,14,-,TGTGCCAGTAGTATAAGGCAGGGTAATCAGCCCCAGCATTTT,CASSIRQGNQPQHF
TRBV4-1,-,TRBJ1-4,16,-,TGCGCCAGCAGCCAACCCTTTCGGGGTAAGAATGAAAAACTGTTTTTT,CASSQPFRGKNEKLFF
TRBV11-2,-,TRBJ2-3,15,TRBD2,TGTGCCAGCAGCTTCACTAGCGGGAACACAGATACGCAGTATTTT,CASSFTSGNTDTQYF
TRBV27,-,TRBJ2-2,13,-,TGTGCCAGCAGGACGGATAACACCGGGGAGCTGTTTTTT,CASRTDNTGELFF
TRBV27,-,TRBJ1-1,15,TRBD1,TGTGCCAGCAGCGCCGACAGGGAAGGAAACACTGAAGCTTTCTTT,CASSADREGNTEAFF
TRBV27,-,TRBJ2-5,14,TRBD2,TGTGCCAGCAGTTTTCTAGCGGGATCCTACGTGCAGTACTTC,CASSFLAGSYVQYF
TRBV27,-,TRBJ1-2,15,TRBD1,TGTGCCAGTAAAAGGGACAGGGCAGATCCCTATGGCTACACCTTC,CASKRDRADPYGYTF
TRBV2,-,TRBJ2-7,12,-,TGTGCCAGCAGGAGGACTGGTGACGAGCAGTACTTC,CASRRTGDEQYF
TRBV4-1,-,TRBJ1-5,13,-,TGCGCCAGCAGCCAAGTCGGGAATCAGCCCCAGCATTTT,CASSQVGNQPQHF
TRBV7-3,-,TRBJ2-7,13,-,TGTGCCAGCAGCTTAACTAGCGTGAACGAGCAGTACTTC,CASSLTSVNEQYF
TRBV7-8,-,TRBJ1-5,12,-,TGTGCCAGCAGCTCGAGGGGGGAGCCCCAGCATTTT,CASSSRGEPQHF
TRBV6-6,once,TRBJ2-6,10,-,TGTGCCAGCCAAGGGGGGGTCCTGACTTTC,CASQGGVLTF
TRBV7-8,once,TRBJ2-7,12,-,TGTGCCAGCAGCTTTCAGGTCTACGAGCAGTACTTC,CASSFQVYEQYF
TRBV11-2,-,TRBJ2-7,15,TRBD2,TGTGCCAGCAGCTTAATGATCCTAGCGGTATACGAGCAGTACTTC,CASSLMILAVYEQYF
TRBV11-2,-,TRBJ2-1,19,TRBD2,TGTGCCAGCAGCTCTGCAGGACTAGCGGGAGGTAGCTCCTACAATGAGCAGTTCTTC,CASSSAGLAGGSSYNEQFF
TRBV29-1,-,TRBJ2-3,14,-,TGCAGCGTTGGACTACGGCTAGTGCCAGATACGCAGTATTTT,CSVGLRLVPDTQYF
TRBV28,-,TRBJ1-2,12,-,TGTGCCAGCAGTCCCCCAGTCTATGGCTACACCTTC,CASSPPVYGYTF
TRBV19,few,TRBJ2-7,14,-,TGTGCCAGTAGTATACCTGGCGGGATCTACGAGCAGTACTTC,CASSIPGGIYEQYF
TRBV5-5,-,TRBJ1-1,14,TRBD1,TGTGCCAGCAGTCCTCGACAGGGGTTCACTGAAGCTTTCTTT,CASSPRQGFTEAFF
TRBV5-1,-,TRBJ2-3,15,TRBD2,TGCGCCAGCAGATTCACTAGCGCGAACACAGATACGCAGTATTTT,CASRFTSANTDTQYF
TRBV2,-,TRBJ1-2,14,-,TGTGCCAGCAGTGTTGCGACAGCTAACTATGGCTACACCTTC,CASSVATANYGYTF
TRBV28,once,TRBJ2-7,12,-,TGTGCCAGCACCCAAGTACCCTACGAGCAGTACTTC,CASTQVPYEQYF